Listed below are T cell receptor beta chains from one sample, sequenced in a study of blood T cells in healthy people across ages. TCRdb recomputed calls from the 5' RACE reads with MiXCR, one row per CDR3 protein. This sample yields about 780,000 distinct CDR3 sequences, of which 20% to 30% are seen a single time; under 3% belongs to the top ten. The same data also contributed to another study, on T cells of mothers and their children.

What was sequenced was blood. The receptor source for this set is a boy aged 5-17 years in good health. Both conserved end residues are part of each CDR3. Fields, in order: V gene, J gene, CDR3 protein.

TRBV7-2	TRBJ2-2	CASSLPRAGGGVTGELFF
TRBV3-1	TRBJ2-7	CASSFRTSGVQYEQYF
TRBV7-9	TRBJ1-4	CASSTSPEKLFF
TRBV20-1	TRBJ2-7	CSATGTEDGLYEQYF
TRBV2	TRBJ2-4	CASKYGQGNIQYF
TRBV30	TRBJ1-2	CAWRTGGDYGYTF
TRBV12-3/TRBV12-4	TRBJ2-3	CASTRRTSGGHVTQYF
TRBV10-3	TRBJ2-1	CAISEFGWQFF
TRBV7-3	TRBJ2-2	CASSLNLAGGTGELFF
TRBV7-9	TRBJ1-6	CASSWDGDSPLHF
TRBV3-1	TRBJ2-1	CASSQAGLAGGNEQFF
TRBV20-1	TRBJ1-5	CSAERGLAHF
TRBV12-3/TRBV12-4	TRBJ2-5	CASRWTGRGETQYF
TRBV2	TRBJ1-1	CASSAEASMNTEAFF
TRBV11-2	NA	CASSLRSGPYNEQFF
TRBV4-1	TRBJ2-3	CASSQAPGTASGAQYF
TRBV7-8	NA	CASSLAFRQGWSYEQYF
TRBV12-3/TRBV12-4	NA	CASRGTGMRDEQFF
TRBV28	TRBJ2-2	CASSPATFDNTGELFF
TRBV20-1	TRBJ1-5	CSARDRDRAFQPQHF
TRBV5-1	TRBJ2-5	CASSLRGGTQETQYF
TRBV10-2	TRBJ2-1	CASSRTLSSYNEQFF
TRBV7-3	TRBJ2-1	CASSLEPLGARNEQFF
TRBV12-3/TRBV12-4	TRBJ1-6	CASSSQVSPLHF
TRBV24-1	TRBJ2-4	CATSSGGGDIQYF
TRBV27	TRBJ2-1	CASSSNYNEQFF
TRBV7-9	TRBJ2-3	CASSLAVLTDAQYF